This TCR beta chain emerged from a study of T-cell reconstitution after alpha-beta-depleted transplantation in children. This clonotype was seen at least ten times. Trimming cost V 4 bases and J 3 bases; bases outside gene matches: 6. The germline CDR1 and CDR2 sequences are SGHDN and FVKESK. CDR3 length equals 16 residues. Preparation of the TCRbeta library used unique molecular identifiers. Using its own MiXCR run on the PCR reads, TCRdb lists one record per CDR3 protein. Found here are fewer than 120,000 distinct CDR3 sequences, under 13% of them singletons; the top ten hold about 7.3%. V is TRBV14 and J is TRBJ2-7; 13 nucleotides align to TRBD2. The sequence derives from a human donor who donated a stem cell graft to a child with acute lymphoblastic leukemia. The starting material was PBMCs from the stem cell graft donor, obtained from the stem cell graft. The CDR3 loop is CASSPQGTSGNYEQYF. The CDR3 bases are TGTGCCAGCAGCCCCCAAGGGACTAGCGGGAACTACGAGCAGTACTTC.